The 26 T cell receptor beta chains below come from one sample, sequenced in a study of identical twins (dated by TCRdb to about 2016). The library was produced with 5' RACE. Instrument on record: Illumina HiSeq 2000. Clones were called with MiXCR by TCRdb after fastp trimmed the public reads at Q25, and only in-frame beta chains were retained. Identical CDR3 protein sequences are pooled into one entry, listed with their most common genes and DNA. The sample table records some 1,600,000 distinct CDR3 sequences; more than 30% of these occur just once. About 0.27% of the sample is in the top ten clones. Sequencing input: cord blood. These receptors were collected from a newborn girl in good health.

This clonotype came up a few times. V usage is TRBV12-3 or TRBV12-4 and J usage is TRBJ2-7; 7 bases are a match to TRBD1. The CDR3 spans 13 residues. Trimming cost V 6 bases and J 3 bases; bases outside gene matches: 5. This CDR3 reads CASRRDSYYEQYF. The CDR3 nucleotides read TGTGCCAGCAGACGGGACAGCTACTACGAGCAGTACTTC.

This clonotype was detected a few times. The rearrangement uses TRBV29-1 and TRBJ1-1; weak D call: TRBD1 (5 bases). The germline V gene has CDR1 SQVTM and CDR2 ANQGSEA. The length of the CDR3 is 11 residues. Trimming pared 7 bases from V and 6 bases from J, leaving 12 bases between. CDR3 bases: TGCAGCGCAGCTTGGGGGGCTGAAGCTTTCTTT. Amino acid sequence: CSAAWGAEAFF.

This clonotype was found a few times. This chain joins TRBV27 and TRBJ1-1; a possible D gene is TRBD1 (6 bases). V was clipped by 5 bases and J by 7 bases, with 17 bases between them. CDR3 size: 14 residues. The germline gives CDR1 MNHEY, CDR2 SMNVEV (reference sequence). Written as DNA, the CDR3 is TGTGCCAGCAGTCCGGACATAGGGGGTGATGAAGCTTTCTTT. Translated, it gives CASSPDIGGDEAFF.

On this clonotype: The junction departs from the called germline gene at one end, perhaps through a read error. This chain joins TRBV24-1 and TRBJ1-2; perhaps TRBD1 as D (6 bases). Looked up from germline, CDR1 is KGHDR and CDR2 is SFDVKD. The CDR3 length is 15 residues. The CDR3, as DNA: TGTGCCACCAGTGACCCTAAGACAGGAAGCTATGGTTACACCTTC. This sequence encodes CATSDPKTGSYGYTF.

The chain combines TRBV20-1 with TRBJ2-3; D call uncertain. The CDR3 is 11 amino acids. CDR1 is DFQATT, CDR2 SNEGSKA, per germline (reference sequence). The CDR3 DNA sequence: TGCCTCTTAACCCGGGCAGATACGCAGTATTTT. As protein: CLLTRADTQYF.

The genes are TRBV29-1 and TRBJ1-2; no reliable D call. Between the trimmed V and J ends, which lost 4 bases and 8 bases, there was a span of 14 bases. The CDR3 has 12 amino acids. Looked up from germline, CDR1 is SQVTM and CDR2 is ANQGSEA. CDR3 residues: CSVGRGDRGYTF. DNA of the CDR3: TGCAGCGTTGGTCGAGGCGACCGCGGCTACACCTTC.

In DNA, the CDR3 is TGTGCCAGCAGTCCCCACCCTAGAGGGACAGATACGCAGTATTTT. Its translation is CASSPHPRGTDTQYF. The rearrangement uses TRBV28 and TRBJ2-3; tentative D call: TRBD2 (5 bases). This CDR3 is 15 amino acids long. The V gene's germline CDR1 is MDHEN and CDR2 SYDVKM. The V and J ends lost 5 bases and 3 bases respectively, with 15 bases between them.

In its sample, this clonotype was seen a few times. The V call is TRBV12-3 or TRBV12-4, the J call TRBJ1-1, with a possible D match to TRBD1 (5 bases). The CDR3 totals 15 residues. V was pared by 2 bases and J by 1 base, with 11 bases between. CDR3 residues: CASSLRGHSNTEAFF. The CDR3 DNA reads as TGTGCCAGCAGTTTACGTGGACATTCGAACACTGAAGCTTTCTTT.

The DNA of the CDR3 is TGTGCCACGAGGGAGCTGGGTAATCAGCCCCAGCATTTT. This codes for CATRELGNQPQHF. The rearrangement links TRBV27 to TRBJ1-5; D not certain. Trimming removed 10 bases from V and 4 bases from J, with 14 bases in between. CDR1 MNHEY and CDR2 SMNVEV come from the germline V gene (reference sequence). The CDR3 spans 13 residues.

Written as DNA, the CDR3 is TGCAGTGCTAGACCGTCAATAGCGGGGGCAGACACAGATACGCAGTATTTT. This gives the protein CSARPSIAGADTDTQYF. The V gene is TRBV20-1, the J gene TRBJ2-3; 9 positions agree with TRBD2. The CDR3 is 17 amino acids. Germline values: CDR1 DFQATT, CDR2 SNEGSKA (reference sequence). V dropped 2 bases and J dropped 2; count of bases not matched to a gene: 11.

V and J are TRBV7-9 and TRBJ1-1; no clear D gene. CDR1 and CDR2 from the germline V gene are SEHNR and FQNEAQ (reference sequence). Trimming removed 5 bases at V and 5 bases at J, with 12 bases between. This CDR3 spans 13 amino acids. CDR3 in amino acids: CASSAEMWTEAFF. The CDR3 coding sequence is TGTGCCAGCAGCGCTGAGATGTGGACTGAAGCTTTCTTT.

This clonotype has a handful of counts. V and J are TRBV12-3 or TRBV12-4 and TRBJ2-7, with TRBD1 identical over 9 bases. The J segment lost 5 bases and the V segment lost 6 bases, leaving 5 bases of the junction unmatched. The CDR3 has 13 residues. The chain's CDR3 is CASSRDRVDEQYF. The CDR3 DNA is TGTGCCAGCAGCCGGGACAGGGTCGACGAGCAGTACTTC.

The J gene is TRBJ1-4, the V gene TRBV20-1; weak D call: TRBD1 (6 bases). This CDR3 comprises 14 residues. Germline V gene lookup returns CDR1 DFQATT and CDR2 SNEGSKA (reference sequence). V was shortened by 5 bases and J by 7 bases, with 17 bases between the two germline ends. As DNA, the CDR3 is TGCAGTGCTCAAGCACGGGACATAAGTGAAAAACTGTTTTTT. Its protein product is CSAQARDISEKLFF.

This clonotype has ten or more counts. The J gene is TRBJ2-3, the V gene TRBV12-3 or TRBV12-4; the D is unclear. V lost 6 bases, J lost 4 bases, and 11 bases lay in between. The CDR3 runs 13 residues. The CDR3 sequence: CASRPLTADTQYF. As DNA, the CDR3 is TGTGCCAGCAGACCTCTCACAGCAGATACGCAGTATTTT.

A few counts support this clonotype. The chain uses TRBV4-2 and TRBJ2-2, with 10 bases that match TRBD2. J was trimmed by 1 base and V by 0 bases; bases with no gene match: 5. The CDR3 runs to 18 residues. From germline, CDR1 is LGHNA and CDR2 YNFKEQ. The CDR3 reads CASSQDRTSGENTGELFF. CDR3 DNA sequence: TGTGCCAGCAGCCAAGATCGTACTAGCGGGGAGAACACCGGGGAGCTGTTTTTT.

This clonotype occurred many times. The J gene is TRBJ1-6, the V gene TRBV27; D possibly corresponds to TRBD1 (6 bases). The V gene lost 3 bases and the J gene lost 9 bases, with 12 bases spanning the gap. The germline CDR1 and CDR2 sequences are MNHEY and SMNVEV (reference sequence). The CDR3 length is 14 residues. The CDR3 DNA reads TGTGCCAGCAGTTTCAGCAGGGGAAGTTCACCCCTCCACTTT. Translation gives CASSFSRGSSPLHF.

The V gene is TRBV28, the J gene TRBJ2-7; D is ambiguous. The CDR3 has 15 amino acids. Germline V gene lookup returns CDR1 MDHEN and CDR2 SYDVKM. The V gene lost 8 bases and the J gene lost 4 bases, with 21 bases spanning the gap. The CDR3 is CASGISSKSFYEQYF. The DNA for the CDR3 is TGTGCCAGCGGGATCTCGTCGAAGAGTTTTTACGAGCAGTACTTC.

The V call is TRBV11-2, the J call TRBJ2-5; 10 bases agree with TRBD2. The CDR3 consists of 18 residues. Germline assignment: CDR1 SGHAT and CDR2 FQNNGV. J lost 11 bases, V lost 1 base, and 19 bases had no gene match. CDR3: CASSLVPTSGPTYNEQYF. As DNA, the CDR3 is TGTGCCAGCAGCTTAGTACCGACTAGCGGGCCCACCTACAATGAGCAGTACTTC. The full variable domain, in which reference TRBV11-2 and TRBJ2-5 provide the parts outside the CDR3, is EAGVAQSPRYKIIEKRQSVAFWCNPISGHATLYWYQQILGQGPKLLIQFQNNGVVDDSQLPKDRFSAERLKGVDSTLKIQPAKLEDSAVYLCASSLVPTSGPTYNEQYFGPGTRLLVL.

Ten or more counts support this clonotype. The chain uses TRBV13 and TRBJ2-7; 7 bases are shared with TRBD2. This CDR3 contains 15 residues. V gave up 5 bases and J gave up 0 bases; unmatched junction bases: 7. The V gene's germline CDR1 is PRHDT and CDR2 FYEKMQ (reference sequence). The CDR3 coding sequence is TGTGCCAGCAGCCTAGCGGAGGCAAGCTCCTACGAGCAGTACTTC. This sequence encodes CASSLAEASSYEQYF. Full variable domain (rest looked up from reference TRBV13 and TRBJ2-7): AAGVIQSPRHLIKEKRETATLKCYPIPRHDTVYWYQQGPGQDPQFLISFYEKMQSDKGSIPDRFSAQQFSDYHSELNMSSLELGDSALYFCASSLAEASSYEQYFGPGTRLTVT.

The J gene is TRBJ2-3, the V gene TRBV20-1; TRBD2 agrees at 12 bases. The germline CDR1 and CDR2 sequences are DFQATT and SNEGSKA (reference sequence). This CDR3 comprises 16 residues. This CDR3 reads CKNKSSGGAGTDTQYF. CDR3 nucleotide sequence: TGCAAAAACAAATCTAGCGGGGGGGCTGGAACAGATACGCAGTATTTT.

This clonotype came up many times. The chain is built from TRBV18 and TRBJ2-1, with 7 bases aligning to TRBD1. The CDR3 consists of 13 residues. Germline V gives CDR1 KGHSH, CDR2 LQKENI. CDR3 sequence: CASSLDRVNEQFF. For the CDR3, the DNA is TGTGCTAGCAGCCTCGACAGGGTGAATGAGCAGTTCTTC.

This clonotype has a handful of counts. The chain combines TRBV7-2 with TRBJ2-3; 8 nucleotides line up with TRBD2. Germline V lookup: CDR1 SGHTA, CDR2 FQGNSA. V lost 0 bases and J lost 2; bases outside the gene matches: 4. The CDR3 extends over 16 amino acids. CDR3 amino acids: CASSLAGGRNTDTQYF. The DNA of the CDR3 is TGTGCCAGCAGCTTAGCAGGCGGGAGGAACACAGATACGCAGTATTTT. The full variable domain, with the rest looked up from reference TRBV7-2 and TRBJ2-3, is GAGVSQSPSNKVTEKGKDVELRCDPISGHTALYWYRQSLGQGLEFLIYFQGNSAPDKSGLPSDRFSAERTGGSVSTLTIQRTQQEDSAVYLCASSLAGGRNTDTQYFGPGTRLTVL.

Remarks on this clonotype: One junction end disagrees with the germline gene, perhaps due to a read error. J is TRBJ1-2 and V is TRBV4-1, with a weak D call TRBD1 (5 bases). The CDR3 consists of 17 residues. Germline CDR1 MGHRA, CDR2 YSYEKL. This CDR3 reads CAGSQVIRRVGIYGYTF. For the CDR3, the DNA is TGCGCCGGCAGCCAAGTGATCCGCAGGGTGGGGATCTATGGCTACACCTTC.

CDR3 DNA sequence: TGTGCCAGCAGCCGGACAGGGATACTCAATCAGCCCCAGCATTTT. This codes for CASSRTGILNQPQHF. The chain employs TRBV7-8 and TRBJ1-5; 8 bases line up with TRBD1. CDR3 length equals 15 residues. Trimming at V came to 5 bases and at J to 3 bases, leaving 6 bases not matched to a gene. Germline lookup yields CDR1 SGHVS and CDR2 FQNEAQ.

The chain carries TRBV6-6 and TRBJ2-7, with 10 bases that match TRBD2. The trim removed 8 bases at V and 7 bases at J, leaving 11 bases unmatched. The CDR3 has 14 amino acids. The germline CDR1 and CDR2 sequences are MNHNY and SVGAGI (reference sequence). The DNA of the CDR3 is TGTGCCAGCTTACCGGGACTAGCGTCCAATGAGCAGTACTTC. Encoded protein: CASLPGLASNEQYF.

This clonotype was recorded a few times. The chain joins TRBV29-1 to TRBJ2-4, with D unresolved. With the DNA end fitting TRBJ2-7 better, the J assignment may be wrong. Germline CDR1 and CDR2: SQVTM and ANQGSEA. The CDR3 covers 13 residues. The CDR3 spells CSVFPLSSGEQYF. CDR3 nucleotides: TGCAGCGTTTTCCCCCTATCTTCGGGCGAGCAGTACTTC.